Below are 18 T cell receptor beta chains sequenced from a single sample in a study of T-cell memory formation after mild COVID-19. From the 5' RACE reads, TCRdb called clonotypes with MiXCR, one entry per CDR3 protein. The sample holds roughly 400,000 distinct CDR3 sequences, roughly 15% seen once. The sequenced sample was PBMCs or a T cell subset sorted from them (not recorded which). The source is a man between 18 and 35 years old who had mild COVID-19 (a few samples of this study predate the infection). Cell type and time point are not known.

This clonotype was detected only a few times. This chain links TRBV7-3 with TRBJ2-3; D is perhaps TRBD1 (6 bases). The germline CDR1 and CDR2 sequences are SGHTA and FQGTGA. Trimming removed 0 bases at V and 2 bases at J, with 9 bases between. The CDR3 extends over 15 amino acids. The chain's CDR3 is CASSLTRGPTDTQYF. The CDR3 region has the DNA TGTGCCAGCAGCTTAACCAGGGGACCCACAGATACGCAGTATTTT.

The genes are TRBV13 and TRBJ2-1, with TRBD2 as a possible D gene (6 bases). Per germline, CDR1 PRHDT and CDR2 FYEKMQ (reference sequence). The V gene lost 4 bases and the J gene lost 14 bases, with 15 bases spanning the gap. This CDR3 is built from 12 residues. The CDR3: CASSSVRGSEFF. The CDR3 DNA reads as TGTGCCAGCAGCTCCGTACGGGGGTCCGAGTTCTTC.

This clonotype was recorded a few times. This rearrangement joins TRBV7-8 to TRBJ1-5, with a possible D match to TRBD1 (6 bases). CDR1 is SGHVS, CDR2 FQNEAQ, per germline. CDR3 size: 15 residues. V lost 6 bases to trimming and J lost 4 bases, with 16 bases between them. The CDR3 sequence is CASSSDRRWNQPQHF. In nucleotides, the CDR3 is TGTGCCAGCAGTTCAGACAGGCGTTGGAATCAGCCCCAGCATTTT.

The gene calls are TRBV19 and TRBJ1-5; D unresolved. This CDR3 has 14 residues. The germline V gene encodes CDR1 LNHDA and CDR2 SQIVND (reference sequence). V lost 3 bases and J lost 0, with 6 bases in between. The CDR3 is CASSIVNSNQPQHF. The DNA for the CDR3 is TGTGCCAGTAGTATCGTCAATAGCAATCAGCCCCAGCATTTT.

The V call is TRBV6-2 or TRBV6-3, the J call TRBJ1-1, with a weak D call TRBD1 (6 bases). The CDR3 totals 16 residues. Trimming removed 6 bases at V and 0 bases at J, with 17 bases between. Germline CDR1 reads MNHEY; CDR2 reads SVGEGT. In nucleotides, the CDR3 is TGTGCCAGCAGCCCAATCACGGGACACCTGAACACTGAAGCTTTCTTT. This translates into CASSPITGHLNTEAFF.

This sequence joins TRBV10-3 and TRBJ1-5; weak D call: TRBD1 (6 bases). With 4 bases removed from V and 6 bases from J, the gap between germline ends came to 10 bases. This CDR3 is 13 amino acids long. CDR1 and CDR2 (germline): ENHRY, SYGVKD. DNA for the CDR3: TGTGCCATCAGTGGGGGGCGCGGTCAGCCCCAGCATTTT. Translation: CAISGGRGQPQHF.

This chain joins TRBV3-1 and TRBJ1-2, with a possible D match to TRBD1 (6 bases). This CDR3 is built from 15 residues. Trimming took off 3 bases at V and 2 bases at J, with 13 bases between the two ends. Germline V gene data show CDR1 as LGHDT and CDR2 as YNNKEL (reference sequence). The CDR3 DNA is TGTGCCAGCAGCCACCAAGCAGGGGTCAACTATGGCTACACCTTC. It codes for CASSHQAGVNYGYTF.

This clonotype came up a few times. J is TRBJ2-5 and V is TRBV4-3; 9 nucleotides align to TRBD2. The germline V gene encodes CDR1 LGHNA and CDR2 YSLEER. The CDR3 has 14 amino acids. The V gene end was trimmed by 4 bases and the J gene end by 2 bases; junction bases not matched to a gene: 2. This CDR3 is CASSPSGAQETQYF. CDR3 in DNA: TGCGCCAGCAGCCCTAGCGGGGCACAAGAGACCCAGTACTTC.

The chain links TRBV2 to TRBJ2-2, with no clear D. The CDR3 consists of 13 residues. Per the germline V gene, CDR1 is SNHLY and CDR2 is FYNNEI. V was cut by 8 bases and J by 3 bases, with 10 bases left in between. The CDR3 protein is CASVVADTGELFF. CDR3 sequence (DNA): TGTGCCAGCGTTGTGGCGGACACCGGGGAGCTGTTTTTT.

The CDR3 nucleotides are TGTGCCAGCAGTTACCAGGGGCGAGATTCACCCCTCCACTTT. Translated: CASSYQGRDSPLHF. V usage is TRBV6-2 or TRBV6-3 and J usage is TRBJ1-6, with D possibly being TRBD1 (6 bases). The V end was cut by 2 bases, the J end by 8 bases, with 10 bases between. Germline V gene lookup returns CDR1 MNHEY and CDR2 SVGEGT. The CDR3 loop spans 14 amino acids.

The chain links TRBV5-1 to TRBJ2-5, with 14 bases fitting TRBD2. CDR3 length: 17 residues. The germline V gene has CDR1 SGHRS and CDR2 YFSETQ. Unmatched junction bases numbered 5, after V lost 2 bases and J lost 2 bases. The CDR3 loop reads CASSFTGLAGGQETQYF. CDR3 nucleotides: TGCGCCAGCAGCTTTACCGGACTAGCGGGGGGACAAGAGACCCAGTACTTC.

The chain recombines TRBV5-1 with TRBJ2-7; no clear D gene. Per germline, CDR1 SGHRS and CDR2 YFSETQ. Trimming left V 0 bases short and J 3 bases short, with 13 bases between. This CDR3 spans 15 amino acids. This CDR3 reads CASSLAPGRYYEQYF. The CDR3 bases are TGCGCCAGCAGCTTGGCCCCAGGACGGTACTACGAGCAGTACTTC.

V gene TRBV28 combines with J gene TRBJ2-7; the D call may be TRBD1 or TRBD2 (5 bases each). Germline values: CDR1 MDHEN, CDR2 SYDVKM. The length of the CDR3 is 12 residues. V lost 6 bases, J lost 6 bases, and 12 bases lay in between. The CDR3 sequence: CASSPKRGEQYV. Written as DNA, the CDR3 is TGTGCCAGCAGCCCAAAGAGGGGCGAGCAGTACGTC.

This clonotype was detected a few times. The rearrangement uses TRBV7-3 and TRBJ2-5; D ambiguous. The CDR3 spans 12 residues. Between the trimmed V and J ends, which lost 8 bases and 7 bases, there was a span of 14 bases. Germline CDR1 is SGHTA and CDR2 is FQGTGA. CDR3 protein: CASANRDGTQYF. Written as DNA, the CDR3 is TGTGCCAGCGCGAACCGAGACGGGACCCAGTACTTC. The variable domain in full, completed from reference TRBV7-3 and TRBJ2-5, reads GAGVSQTPSNKVTEKGKYVELRCDPISGHTALYWYRQSLGQGPEFLIYFQGTGAADDSGLPNDRFFAVRPEGSVSTLKIQRTERGDSAVYLCASANRDGTQYFGPGTRLLVL.

This clonotype has more than one count but fewer than ten. J is TRBJ2-6 and V is TRBV7-2, with a possible D match to TRBD1 (6 bases). CDR3 length: 15 residues. The V end lost 5 bases, the J end lost 0 bases, and 8 bases lay between the germline ends. Germline V gene lookup returns CDR1 SGHTA and CDR2 FQGNSA. DNA of the CDR3: TGTGCCAGCAGCCGACAGGTCTCTGGGGCCAACGTCCTGACTTTC. Translation gives CASSRQVSGANVLTF.

This clonotype appeared a few times. The CDR3 region has the DNA TGTGCCAGCAGCCAAGGGTTAAGTCGGAGAGCTGGAAACACCATATATTTT. It yields the protein CASSQGLSRRAGNTIYF. The gene calls are TRBV3-1 and TRBJ1-3; D not resolved. Trimming removed 1 base at V and 2 bases at J, with 15 bases between. Germline assignment: CDR1 LGHDT and CDR2 YNNKEL (reference sequence). This CDR3 is built from 17 residues.

This clonotype was found a few times. The V call is TRBV6-1, the J call TRBJ1-1; unclear D gene. CDR1 and CDR2 (germline): MNHNS, SASEGT. CDR3 size: 13 residues. The V end lost 0 bases, the J end lost 5 bases, and 7 bases lay between the germline ends. CDR3 protein: CASSEARSTEAFF. CDR3 nucleotide sequence: TGTGCCAGCAGTGAAGCGAGGAGTACTGAAGCTTTCTTT.

This rearrangement joins TRBV6-6 to TRBJ1-1, with 7 bases fitting TRBD1. Trimming removed 0 bases from V and 1 base from J; junction bases left unmatched: 5. The CDR3 is 16 residues long. The germline V gene encodes CDR1 MNHNY and CDR2 SVGAGI (reference sequence). CDR3: CASSYSTGTGNTEAFF. CDR3 DNA: TGTGCCAGCAGTTACTCGACAGGGACGGGGAACACTGAAGCTTTCTTT.